Given below is one TCR beta chain in context. This sample was taken from a study of blood T cell repertoires in COVID-19. Participants were aged 18 to 89 years, lived in 24 US areas, and enrolled virtually. Cohort assignment relied on participant-reported clinical history. This CDR3 comprises 17 residues. Germline V CDR1 and CDR2: SGHTA, FQGNSA. V dropped 5 bases and J dropped 4; count of bases not matched to a gene: 14. Original analysis: Reference gene primers were amplified, and this amplification served to estimate nucleated cell counts. Only in-frame clones appear in the TCRdb table, and some are missing; sequencing was by immunoSEQ multiplex PCR. Clone size and the V and J calls come from that table; the DNA yielded D and trimming. The data hold a few hundred thousand clones, with around 88% observed a single time.

The chain has TRBV7-2 and TRBJ1-2, with 9 nucleotides matching TRBD1. This TCR came from a woman younger than 45 who had recovered from COVID-19. Sequences were obtained from PBMCs or T cells enriched from blood (not recorded which). The DNA for the CDR3 is TGTGCCAGCAGCGGGACAGGGTGGGGGGTTGATGCCTATGGCTACACCTTC. Amino acid sequence: CASSGTGWGVDAYGYTF.